The 28 T cell receptor beta chains below were found in one sample sequenced in a study of blood T cell repertoires in COVID-19. Profiling relied on immunoSEQ multiplex PCR, and the TCRdb table lists in-frame clones only, not all of them. The sample lists around 100,000 clones; 75% to 90% were seen once. What was sequenced was peripheral blood. The receptors derive from a middle-aged man with acute or convalescent COVID-19.

V gene TRBV5-1 combines with J gene TRBJ1-6; D gene unclear. The germline V gene encodes CDR1 SGHRS and CDR2 YFSETQ. This CDR3 is built from 15 residues. Trimming removed 0 bases from V and 4 bases from J, with 8 bases in between. The CDR3 here is CASSLAAGYNSPLHF. The CDR3 nucleotides read TGCGCCAGCAGCTTGGCAGCAGGTTATAATTCACCCCTCCACTTT.

The chain carries TRBV5-8 and TRBJ2-3; 9 bases map to TRBD2. Looked up from germline, CDR1 is SGHTS and CDR2 is YDEGEE. The J segment lost 0 bases and the V segment lost 2 bases, leaving 4 bases of the junction unmatched. The CDR3 consists of 16 residues. The chain's CDR3 is CASSFRLAGSTDTQYF. As DNA, the CDR3 is TGTGCCAGCAGCTTTCGGCTAGCGGGGAGCACAGATACGCAGTATTTT.

This clone has just one count. The chain uses TRBV11-2 and TRBJ2-1; TRBD1 matches at 7 bases. The germline gives CDR1 SGHAT, CDR2 FQNNGV. Germline trimming cut 5 bases from V and 4 bases from J; bases unmatched to any gene: 11. The length of the CDR3 is 16 residues. The CDR3 reads CASSVQGQRIYNEQFF. The CDR3 bases are TGTGCCAGCAGCGTTCAGGGACAGCGGATTTACAATGAGCAGTTCTTC.

The chain links TRBV2 to TRBJ2-7, with unresolved D. CDR1 is SNHLY and CDR2 is FYNNEI in the germline V gene. The CDR3 totals 12 residues. Trimming stripped 4 bases from V and 5 bases from J, with 9 bases between. CDR3 loop: CASSVDQNEQYF. CDR3 nucleotide sequence: TGTGCCAGCAGTGTTGATCAGAACGAGCAGTACTTC.

V usage is TRBV27 and J usage is TRBJ2-1; a weak D match, TRBD2 (5 bases). The CDR3 length is 12 residues. Germline V gives CDR1 MNHEY, CDR2 SMNVEV (reference sequence). Trimming stripped 3 bases from V and 8 bases from J, with 8 bases between. The CDR3 DNA reads as TGTGCCAGCAGTTTCCTGGAGGATGAGCAGTTCTTC. Protein: CASSFLEDEQFF.

This chain links TRBV2 with TRBJ2-5; D gene ambiguous. The CDR3 contains 11 residues. Trimming shortened V by 1 base and J by 7 bases, and 4 bases separated the two germline ends. CDR1 and CDR2 from the germline V gene are SNHLY and FYNNEI. CDR3 region: CASSEDWTQYF. The CDR3 coding sequence is TGTGCCAGCAGTGAAGACTGGACCCAGTACTTC.

The gene calls are TRBV12-3 or TRBV12-4 and TRBJ1-2, with D unclear. Trimming left V 6 bases short and J 3 bases short, with 8 bases between. The CDR3 length is 12 residues. Written as DNA, the CDR3 is TGTGCCAGCAGCACAGCTTACTATGGCTACACCTTC. This translates into CASSTAYYGYTF.

A note on this clone: At one boundary the junction diverges from the germline segment, which might be a read error. The chain joins TRBV4-2 to TRBJ2-3, with 8 positions matching TRBD2. This CDR3 comprises 14 residues. Germline CDR1 and CDR2: LGHNA and YNFKEQ. In DNA, the CDR3 is TGTGCCAGCAGCCAAGGGACTAGCAGAGATACGCAGTATTTT. Its translation: CASSQGTSRDTQYF.

The gene calls are TRBV7-9 and TRBJ2-1; D possibly corresponds to TRBD2 (5 bases). This CDR3 has 14 residues. V was cut by 1 base and J by 7 bases, with 11 bases left in between. From germline, CDR1 is SEHNR and CDR2 FQNEAQ (reference sequence). Written as DNA, the CDR3 is TGTGCCAGCAGCTTAGTGGTTAGCGCAAATGAGCAGTTCTTC. Its translation: CASSLVVSANEQFF.

The V gene is TRBV27, the J gene TRBJ2-5; tentative D call: TRBD1 (6 bases). Per germline, CDR1 MNHEY and CDR2 SMNVEV (reference sequence). CDR3 length equals 16 residues. V was shortened by 8 bases and J by 3 bases, with 22 bases between the two germline ends. This CDR3 is CASHSLGTLREETQYF. CDR3 DNA: TGTGCCAGCCACTCCCTAGGGACACTAAGAGAAGAGACCCAGTACTTC.

The chain employs TRBV7-2 and TRBJ2-5; 10 bases map to TRBD1. Germline V lookup: CDR1 SGHTA, CDR2 FQGNSA. The CDR3 consists of 15 residues. Unmatched junction bases numbered 1, after V lost 1 base and J lost 2 bases. Written as DNA, the CDR3 is TGTGCCAGCAGCTTAGGGGACAGGGGACAAGAGACCCAGTACTTC. Protein: CASSLGDRGQETQYF.

The rearrangement joins TRBV5-1 to TRBJ1-2; 9 nucleotides agree with TRBD1. CDR1 is SGHRS and CDR2 is YFSETQ in the germline V gene. Trimming at V came to 4 bases and at J to 5 bases, leaving 9 bases not matched to a gene. The CDR3 totals 15 residues. The CDR3 is CASSLGQGLIYGYTF. For the CDR3, the DNA is TGCGCCAGCAGCCTGGGACAGGGCCTTATATATGGCTACACCTTC.

The chain uses TRBV10-2 and TRBJ2-3; D perhaps matches TRBD2 (5 bases). CDR1 is WSHSY and CDR2 is SAAADI in the germline V gene. Trimming took 8 bases from V and 2 from J, leaving 17 bases between them. The length of the CDR3 is 15 residues. CDR3 nucleotide sequence: TGCGCCAGCGGCGTCCGGGGAGCCTTCACAGATACGCAGTATTTT. Protein: CASGVRGAFTDTQYF.

The V call is TRBV5-6, the J call TRBJ2-5; 12 nucleotides match TRBD2. Germline V gives CDR1 SGHDT, CDR2 YYEEEE. The CDR3 contains 16 residues. The V segment lost 3 bases and the J segment 4 bases; nucleotides outside the gene matches: 7. The CDR3 reads CASSSLTSGSLETQYF. In nucleotides, the CDR3 is TGTGCCAGCAGCTCCCTGACTAGCGGGAGTCTAGAGACCCAGTACTTC. Full variable domain (rest looked up from reference TRBV5-6 and TRBJ2-5): DAGVTQSPTHLIKTRGQQVTLRCSPKSGHDTVSWYQQALGQGPQFIFQYYEEEERQRGNFPDRFSGHQFPNYSSELNVNALLLGDSALYLCASSSLTSGSLETQYFGPGTRLLVL.

This chain connects TRBV5-1 to TRBJ2-1; unclear D gene. Germline loops: CDR1 SGHRS, CDR2 YFSETQ. There are 16 residues in the CDR3. V was pared by 0 bases and J by 2 bases, with 12 bases between. CDR3 amino acids: CASSLAGSAAYNEQFF. CDR3 DNA: TGCGCCAGCAGCTTGGCCGGCTCGGCGGCCTACAATGAGCAGTTCTTC.

The chain employs TRBV7-9 and TRBJ1-1; D not certain. The CDR3 is made up of 14 amino acids. Trimming cost V 5 bases and J 8 bases, with 18 bases left between them. The V gene's germline CDR1 is SEHNR and CDR2 FQNEAQ (reference sequence). The DNA of the CDR3 is TGTGCCAGCAGCCCGAGACAAGAATTCGTGGAAGCTTTCTTT. This codes for CASSPRQEFVEAFF.

This rearrangement joins TRBV29-1 to TRBJ2-7; 9 bases are shared with TRBD1. CDR3 length equals 13 residues. Germline lookup yields CDR1 SQVTM and CDR2 ANQGSEA. The J segment lost 0 bases and the V segment lost 7 bases, leaving 4 bases of the junction unmatched. The CDR3 spells CSALDRGSYEQYF. CDR3 sequence (DNA): TGCAGCGCCTTGGACAGGGGCTCCTACGAGCAGTACTTC.

As concerns this clone: The junction and the germline gene differ at one end; a read error may be behind it. This chain links TRBV2 with TRBJ2-2, with 10 bases identical to TRBD2. Germline V gene data show CDR1 as SNHLY and CDR2 as FYNNEI. The CDR3 runs to 17 residues. The CDR3 DNA follows: TGTGTCAGCAGTCCAAGACTAGCGGGTCACCACACCGGGGAGCTGTTTTTT. This gives the protein CVSSPRLAGHHTGELFF.

The J gene is TRBJ2-1, the V gene TRBV18, with D possibly TRBD2 on 5 matching bases. The CDR3 is 12 residues long. Germline loops: CDR1 KGHSH, CDR2 LQKENI. The V and J ends lost 1 base and 15 bases respectively, with 13 bases between them. CDR3 sequence: CASSPREGEGFF. CDR3 coding DNA: TGTGCCAGCTCACCACGGGAAGGAGAGGGGTTCTTC.

The chain links TRBV15 to TRBJ2-7; D possibly corresponds to TRBD1 (6 bases). V gave up 1 base and J gave up 2 bases, with 21 bases separating them. The CDR3 runs to 18 residues. Germline lookup yields CDR1 LNHNV and CDR2 YYDKDF (reference sequence). The CDR3 DNA sequence: TGTGCCACCAGCAGAGTACCCAAGACAGGAATAAGGGCCTACGAGCAGTACTTC. Translating it yields CATSRVPKTGIRAYEQYF.

The chain recombines TRBV6-1 with TRBJ2-1, with 10 bases fitting TRBD2. The V gene's germline CDR1 is MNHNS and CDR2 SASEGT. The CDR3 length is 23 residues. After removal of 2 bases from V and 6 bases from J, the junction contained 28 bases not matched to a gene. As DNA, the CDR3 is TGTGCCAGCAGTGAAAGGACTAGCGGACACTTCCGCCTCCACAACCTCGGCCCCAATGAGCAGTTCTTC. Protein sequence: CASSERTSGHFRLHNLGPNEQFF.

The CDR3 loop reads CSATDRGHGYTF. The CDR3 DNA reads TGCAGCGCAACGGACAGGGGTCATGGCTACACCTTC. This chain connects TRBV29-1 to TRBJ1-2; 9 bases map to TRBD1. This CDR3 comprises 12 residues. Trimming removed 7 bases from V and 6 bases from J; junction bases left unmatched: 6. CDR1 SQVTM and CDR2 ANQGSEA come from the germline V gene.

The chain combines TRBV4-1 with TRBJ2-1; the match to TRBD2 covers 8 bases. The CDR3 is 15 amino acids. Germline V lookup: CDR1 MGHRA, CDR2 YSYEKL. V lost 4 bases, J lost 3 bases, and 5 bases stayed unmatched. CDR3 DNA: TGCGCCAGCAGCCCTCTAGCGGGTTTCTACAATGAGCAGTTCTTC. It is translated as CASSPLAGFYNEQFF.

The rearrangement links TRBV15 to TRBJ1-4; perhaps TRBD1 as D (6 bases). V was clipped by 1 base and J by 3 bases, with 12 bases between them. The CDR3 has 16 amino acids. Germline V gene sequence: CDR1 LNHNV, CDR2 YYDKDF (reference sequence). CDR3 protein: CATSRVDGGPNEKLFF. The DNA for the CDR3 is TGTGCCACCAGCAGAGTAGATGGGGGCCCTAATGAAAAACTGTTTTTT.

This rearrangement joins TRBV19 to TRBJ1-2; 9 nucleotides agree with TRBD1. The germline V gene encodes CDR1 LNHDA and CDR2 SQIVND (reference sequence). The CDR3 spans 15 residues. Trimming removed 6 bases from V and 3 bases from J; junction bases left unmatched: 8. Written as DNA, the CDR3 is TGTGCCAGTAGGGACACCGGACAGGGGTACTATGGCTACACCTTC. It codes for CASRDTGQGYYGYTF.

The chain links TRBV29-1 to TRBJ2-3; D may be TRBD2 (5 bases). Between the trimmed V and J ends, which lost 6 bases and 3 bases, there was a span of 13 bases. There are 13 residues in the CDR3. The germline V gene has CDR1 SQVTM and CDR2 ANQGSEA. CDR3 nucleotides: TGCAGCGTGAGCGGCGGTGGGACAGATACGCAGTATTTT. As protein: CSVSGGGTDTQYF.

The rearrangement links TRBV10-3 to TRBJ2-2; D is perhaps TRBD2 (5 bases). Germline assignment: CDR1 ENHRY and CDR2 SYGVKD. This CDR3 region has 15 residues. Between the trimmed V and J ends, which lost 1 base and 0 bases, there was a span of 6 bases. The CDR3 loop is CAISEFGANTGELFF. The CDR3 DNA sequence: TGTGCCATCAGTGAGTTCGGGGCGAACACCGGGGAGCTGTTTTTT.

This chain joins TRBV7-2 and TRBJ2-7; TRBD2 aligns across 9 bases. This CDR3 comprises 15 residues. Germline CDR1 SGHTA, CDR2 FQGNSA. V lost 1 base to trimming and J lost 2 bases; unmatched junction nucleotides: 3. CDR3 coding DNA: TGTGCCAGCAGCTTAGAGACTAGCGGACCCTACGAGCAGTACTTC. It yields the protein CASSLETSGPYEQYF. The variable domain in full, completed from reference TRBV7-2 and TRBJ2-7, reads GAGVSQSPSNKVTEKGKDVELRCDPISGHTALYWYRQSLGQGLEFLIYFQGNSAPDKSGLPSDRFSAERTGGSVSTLTIQRTQQEDSAVYLCASSLETSGPYEQYFGPGTRLTVT.